The source of this T cell receptor (beta chain) is a study of post-analysis software for immune sequencing data. Study-wide context: There were relapsing-remitting, secondary progressive and progressive-relapsing multiple sclerosis among the disease courses included.

Study findings and constraints: Four or five TRBV segments (TRBV5-6, TRBV5-1 and TRBV20-1 among them) occurred more frequently in patients than in controls.

Presence of unique molecular identifiers characterized the TCR beta cDNA libraries. MiXCR, applied by TCRdb to the PCR reads, yields one record per CDR3 protein. The data contain hundreds of thousands of distinct CDR3 sequences, 30% to 45% of them singletons. Germline CDR1 MNHEY, CDR2 SMNVEV (reference sequence). The CDR3 has 15 amino acids. This clonotype was seen just once. Its specificity is unknown. The junction differs from germline at one of its ends, possibly a read error. The sample comprised blood. The receptor was derived from a girl aged 2-9 years with multiple sclerosis. The rearrangement joins TRBV27 to TRBJ2-3, with D possibly being TRBD2 (6 bases). This CDR3 reads CASSPRLGRKDMQYF. For the CDR3, the DNA is TGTGCCAGCAGTCCACGTCTTGGGAGGAAAGATATGCAGTATTTT.